The present TCR beta chain was sequenced within a study of T cell changes during pregnancy in multiple sclerosis (dated by TCRdb to the late 2010s). For the study in its entirety: Changes in the T cell repertoire over the course of pregnancy were examined in this study in women with multiple sclerosis.

The method was the immunoSEQ multiplex PCR assay. Entries here come from immuneACCESS through TCRdb and include only in-frame sequences with V and J called. Some clones fail to appear in such tables; in the studies checked, an unresolved V gene covers under half of the shortfall, and the cause of the remainder is unknown. This sample gives about 100,000 clones in total; 91% of them show up just once. Of the sample, about 2.9% falls within the top ten clones. This clone has a single count. What this receptor recognizes is not known. Per-base quality was not reported, and no clone a single base away is much larger than it. Sequencing was performed on peripheral blood, taken in the second trimester of pregnancy. The clonotype comes from a female donor with multiple sclerosis, enrolled in a pregnancy study.

The nucleotide sequence reads TGTGCCAGCAGTCCGGGGACAGCCTTTGCAGCTTTCTTT. This translates into CASSPGTAFAAFF. In this chain, TRBV27 is recombined with TRBJ1-1; TRBD1 fits 7 bases in the junction. The CDR3 contains 13 residues, cysteine and phenylalanine counted. The kept DNA is CDR3 alone, 39 bases in frame from the first base. Unmatched junction bases come to 10, with V trimmed by 5 bases and J by 10 bases. CDR1 is given as MNHEY and CDR2 as SMNVEV, both from the germline V gene (reference sequence).